This TCR beta chain was recorded in a study of STAT5B mutations in CD4+ large granular lymphocyte leukemia. This clone was observed a handful of times. The survey-level immunoSEQ assay was used. Sequencing was performed with immunoSEQ multiplex PCR; in TCRdb, only in-frame clones are kept and a portion is missing. The sample has more than 30,000 clones, 85% to 90% seen once. The CDR3 has 16 amino acids. V was pared by 3 bases and J by 4 bases, with 16 bases between. CDR1 is KGHSH, CDR2 LQKENI, per germline. V is TRBV18 and J is TRBJ1-3; the D is unclear. This receptor was obtained from a human donor in good health. The specimen was CD4+ T cells from blood buffy coats. CDR3 residues: CASSPSGRTTGNTIYF. CDR3 nucleotide sequence: TGTGCCAGCTCACCTTCGGGAAGGACCACCGGAAACACCATATATTTT.